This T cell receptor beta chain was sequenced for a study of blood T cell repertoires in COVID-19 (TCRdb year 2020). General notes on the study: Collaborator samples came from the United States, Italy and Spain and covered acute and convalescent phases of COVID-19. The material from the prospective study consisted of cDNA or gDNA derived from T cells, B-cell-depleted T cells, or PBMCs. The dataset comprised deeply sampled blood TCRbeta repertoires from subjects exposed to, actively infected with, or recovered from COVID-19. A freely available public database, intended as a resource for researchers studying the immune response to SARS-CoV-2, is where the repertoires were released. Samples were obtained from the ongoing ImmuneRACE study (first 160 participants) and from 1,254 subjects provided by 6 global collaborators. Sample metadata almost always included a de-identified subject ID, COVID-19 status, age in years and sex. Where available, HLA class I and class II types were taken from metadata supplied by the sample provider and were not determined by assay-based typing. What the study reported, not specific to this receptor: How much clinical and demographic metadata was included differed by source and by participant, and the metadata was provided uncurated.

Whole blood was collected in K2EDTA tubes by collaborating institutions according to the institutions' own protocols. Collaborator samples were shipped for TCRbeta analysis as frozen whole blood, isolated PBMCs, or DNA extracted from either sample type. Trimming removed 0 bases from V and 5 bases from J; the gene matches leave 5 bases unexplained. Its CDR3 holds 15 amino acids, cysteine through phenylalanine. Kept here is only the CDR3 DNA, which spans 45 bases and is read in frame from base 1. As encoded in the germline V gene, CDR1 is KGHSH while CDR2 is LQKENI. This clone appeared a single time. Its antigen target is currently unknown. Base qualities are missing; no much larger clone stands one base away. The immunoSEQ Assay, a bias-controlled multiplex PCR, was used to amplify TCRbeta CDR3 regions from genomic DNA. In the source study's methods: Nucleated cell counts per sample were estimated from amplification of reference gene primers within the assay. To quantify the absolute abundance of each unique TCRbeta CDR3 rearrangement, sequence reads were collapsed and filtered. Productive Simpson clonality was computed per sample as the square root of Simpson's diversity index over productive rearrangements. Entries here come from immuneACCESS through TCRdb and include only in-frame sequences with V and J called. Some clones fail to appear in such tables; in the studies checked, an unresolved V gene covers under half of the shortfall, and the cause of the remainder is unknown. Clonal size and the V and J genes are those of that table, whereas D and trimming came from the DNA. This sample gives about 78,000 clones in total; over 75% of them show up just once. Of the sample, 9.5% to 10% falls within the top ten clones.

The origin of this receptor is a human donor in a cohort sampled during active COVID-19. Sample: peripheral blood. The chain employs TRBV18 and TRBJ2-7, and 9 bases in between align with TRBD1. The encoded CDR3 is CASSPPDRGWDEQYF. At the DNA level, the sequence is TGTGCCAGCTCACCACCGGACAGGGGCTGGGACGAGCAGTACTTC.